At least ten counts were recorded for the clone carrying this T cell receptor (beta chain). Its antigen remains unknown. These data belong to a study of T-cell reconstitution after alpha-beta-depleted transplantation in children. General study points: One year post-transplant, T-cell counts and diversity were largely derived from T cells produced anew.

Unique molecular identifiers were used in preparing the TCRbeta library. TCRdb recomputed calls from the PCR reads with MiXCR, one row per CDR3 protein. The table lists roughly 160,000 distinct CDR3 sequences, approximately 12% of them singletons. The receptor comes from a boy younger than 10 with acute myeloid leukemia, due to receive a stem cell transplant. Source: PBMCs, taken before TCRalphabeta/CD19-depleted stem cell transplant.

For the CDR3, the DNA is TGTGCCATCAGTGAGTCGCAGGGGGAGACCCAGTACTTC. Translation: CAISESQGETQYF. The rearrangement uses TRBV10-3 and TRBJ2-5; maybe TRBD1 (6 bases). The CDR3 extends over 13 amino acids. CDR1 ENHRY and CDR2 SYGVKD come from the germline V gene. Trimming stripped 0 bases from V and 5 bases from J, with 7 bases between.